This passage covers 26 T cell receptor beta chains from one sample sequenced in a study of PD-1 blockade in classical Hodgkin lymphoma. Sequencing was performed with immunoSEQ multiplex PCR; in TCRdb, only in-frame clones are kept and a portion is missing. The sample shows 14,000 to 15,000 clones, roughly 66% of them seen only once. Exposure to brentuximab vedotin varied, and each patient had relapsed following autologous stem cell transplantation. Sample: peripheral blood mononuclear cells (PBMCs), taken at baseline. The receptors originated from a human donor with classical Hodgkin lymphoma.

This clone was observed a few times. The chain carries TRBV28 and TRBJ2-5; 9 bases map to TRBD1. V lost 3 bases, J lost 2 bases, and 7 bases stayed unmatched. The CDR3 loop spans 16 amino acids. The germline gives CDR1 MDHEN, CDR2 SYDVKM. DNA for the CDR3: TGTGCCAGCAGTTTTATTTGGACAGGGGATCAAGAGACCCAGTACTTC. Translated, it gives CASSFIWTGDQETQYF.

The V call is TRBV6-6, the J call TRBJ2-1; 8 bases align to TRBD1. There are 14 residues in the CDR3. V dropped 2 bases and J dropped 7; count of bases not matched to a gene: 4. From germline, CDR1 is MNHNY and CDR2 SVGAGI (reference sequence). The CDR3 spells CASSYPQGANEQFF. The CDR3 region has the DNA TGTGCCAGCAGTTACCCCCAGGGGGCTAATGAGCAGTTCTTC.

The V gene is TRBV29-1, the J gene TRBJ1-5, with a weak D call TRBD1 (5 bases). This CDR3 contains 13 residues. Trimming left V 4 bases short and J 11 bases short, with 18 bases between. Germline V gene data show CDR1 as SQVTM and CDR2 as ANQGSEA. CDR3 amino acids: CSVVGVEQSAQHF. In DNA, the CDR3 is TGCAGCGTTGTGGGGGTCGAGCAATCAGCCCAGCATTTT.

The rearrangement joins TRBV2 to TRBJ1-6; tentatively, D is TRBD1 (6 bases). This CDR3 contains 17 residues. Trimming pared 2 bases from V and 7 bases from J, leaving 18 bases between. Germline loops: CDR1 SNHLY, CDR2 FYNNEI. This CDR3 is CASSETTGSRWNSPLHF. CDR3 bases: TGTGCCAGCAGTGAAACCACAGGGTCCCGGTGGAATTCACCCCTCCACTTT.

CDR3 region: CASSPGQGSGYTF. The CDR3 DNA follows: TGTGCCAGCAGTCCGGGACAGGGAAGCGGCTACACCTTC. V gene TRBV6-6 combines with J gene TRBJ1-2; 9 nucleotides match TRBD1. The CDR3 consists of 13 residues. The J segment lost 8 bases and the V segment lost 5 bases, leaving 6 bases of the junction unmatched. Germline V gene data show CDR1 as MNHNY and CDR2 as SVGAGI (reference sequence).

This clone was detected once. The genes are TRBV6-5 and TRBJ1-3; D is uncertain. The germline V gene has CDR1 MNHEY and CDR2 SVGAGI. This CDR3 region has 16 residues. The V and J ends lost 0 bases and 1 base respectively, with 10 bases between them. DNA for the CDR3: TGTGCCAGCAGTTACTCGACATCCGGATCTGGAAACACCATATATTTT. The encoded protein is CASSYSTSGSGNTIYF.

The chain combines TRBV5-4 with TRBJ2-1, with 16 bases that match TRBD2. The V segment lost 4 bases and the J segment 10 bases; nucleotides outside the gene matches: 11. This CDR3 has 17 amino acids. CDR1 is SGHNT, CDR2 YYREEE, per germline (reference sequence). The CDR3 here is CASSTGTSGRALGEQFF. The CDR3 DNA reads TGTGCCAGCAGCACGGGGACTAGCGGGAGGGCCTTAGGGGAGCAGTTCTTC.

The V and J genes are TRBV28 and TRBJ1-5; TRBD1 might be the D (5 bases). Germline V gene lookup returns CDR1 MDHEN and CDR2 SYDVKM. The CDR3 consists of 15 residues. V shed 6 bases and J shed 0 bases, with 12 bases lying between them. The CDR3 here is CASRKQDYSNQPQHF. The CDR3 nucleotides are TGTGCCAGCAGGAAACAGGACTATAGCAATCAGCCCCAGCATTTT.

The chain has TRBV2 and TRBJ1-4, with 8 bases lining up with TRBD1. The CDR3 extends over 13 amino acids. J lost 5 bases, V lost 5 bases, and 1 base had no gene match. Germline V CDR1 and CDR2: SNHLY, FYNNEI. This CDR3 reads CASSRTGNEKLFF. The CDR3 bases are TGTGCCAGCAGTAGGACAGGGAATGAAAAACTGTTTTTT.

The chain is built from TRBV4-2 and TRBJ2-1; 11 bases are shared with TRBD2. The CDR3 spans 15 residues. Germline V gives CDR1 LGHNA, CDR2 YNFKEQ. J lost 7 bases, V lost 6 bases, and 8 bases had no gene match. CDR3 bases: TGTGCCAGCAGTCCTACTAGCGGGAGAGGTAATGAGCAGTTCTTC. Amino acids: CASSPTSGRGNEQFF.

The chain joins TRBV2 to TRBJ1-1; 10 bases agree with TRBD1. CDR1 is SNHLY, CDR2 FYNNEI, per germline. This CDR3 is built from 15 residues. Trimming at V came to 3 bases and at J to 5 bases, leaving 6 bases not matched to a gene. This CDR3 reads CASSETGGRETEAFF. CDR3 in DNA: TGTGCCAGCAGTGAGACAGGGGGCAGGGAGACTGAAGCTTTCTTT.

The V call is TRBV7-8, the J call TRBJ2-7; 9 positions agree with TRBD1. The CDR3 totals 16 residues. In germline, CDR1 is SGHVS, CDR2 FQNEAQ. The V segment lost 1 base and the J segment 0 bases; nucleotides outside the gene matches: 4. The CDR3 sequence is CASSLVMTGGSYEQYF. As DNA, the CDR3 is TGTGCCAGCAGCTTAGTAATGACAGGGGGCTCCTACGAGCAGTACTTC.

This chain joins TRBV7-2 and TRBJ1-2, with 7 bases identical to TRBD1. CDR3 length equals 13 residues. J was trimmed by 8 bases and V by 5 bases; bases with no gene match: 8. Germline V gene data show CDR1 as SGHTA and CDR2 as FQGNSA. The CDR3 sequence: CASSPDRWAGYTF. The CDR3 coding sequence is TGTGCCAGCAGCCCGGACAGGTGGGCAGGCTACACCTTC.

The chain recombines TRBV28 with TRBJ2-7; D is perhaps TRBD1 (5 bases). Trimming cost V 6 bases and J 0 bases, with 18 bases left between them. The CDR3 loop spans 16 amino acids. Germline CDR1 reads MDHEN; CDR2 reads SYDVKM. The CDR3 coding sequence is TGTGCCAGCAGCACTGTCCCTCAGGGCCTCTCCTACGAGCAGTACTTC. Its translation: CASSTVPQGLSYEQYF.

This clone was seen once. An end of the junction does not agree with germline; a read error may underlie this. The chain's CDR3 is CSFYFDRSYAF. DNA for the CDR3: TGCAGCTTTTATTTTGACAGGTCCTACGCCTTC. The V and J genes are TRBV29-1 and TRBJ1-2; weak D call: TRBD1 (6 bases). This CDR3 has 11 amino acids. CDR1 and CDR2 from the germline V gene are SQVTM and ANQGSEA.

Of note for this clone: Its ends do not fully match the called genes, so a read error is possible. V and J are TRBV13 and TRBJ1-1, with a possible D match to TRBD1 (5 bases). The CDR3 is made up of 18 amino acids. Germline loops: CDR1 PRHDT, CDR2 FYEKMQ (reference sequence). Written as DNA, the CDR3 is TGTGCCAGCACCTTAGAGGAGGGGAAGGGGACGTCGAACACTGAAGCTTTCTTT. Translated, it gives CASTLEEGKGTSNTEAFF.

V and J are TRBV7-6 and TRBJ2-3; possible D gene TRBD2, 5 bases. The CDR3 sequence is 16 residues long. With 4 bases removed from V and 2 bases from J, the gap between germline ends came to 16 bases. CDR1 is SGHVS and CDR2 is FNYEAQ in the germline V gene. CDR3 nucleotide sequence: TGTGCCAGCAGCTCTGAGACTAACTATTTCACAGATACGCAGTATTTT. Its protein is CASSSETNYFTDTQYF.

This sequence joins TRBV6-6 and TRBJ2-7; weak D call: TRBD2 (5 bases). Germline V gene data show CDR1 as MNHNY and CDR2 as SVGAGI (reference sequence). Trimming took off 0 bases at V and 5 bases at J, with 11 bases between the two ends. CDR3 length equals 14 residues. Written as DNA, the CDR3 is TGTGCCAGCAGTTACTCTGGAGCGAGGGACGAGCAGTACTTC. Translation gives CASSYSGARDEQYF.

A single count supports this clone. The V call is TRBV5-1, the J call TRBJ2-3, with 16 bases matching TRBD2. This CDR3 has 17 residues. V trimming: 4 bases; J trimming: 3 bases; junction bases outside the gene matches: 5. Per the germline V gene, CDR1 is SGHRS and CDR2 is YFSETQ. The CDR3 spells CASSLGTSGRGTDTQYF. For the CDR3, the DNA is TGCGCCAGCAGCCTAGGGACTAGCGGGAGGGGAACAGATACGCAGTATTTT.

The chain couples TRBV14 to TRBJ1-2; D not certain. Germline CDR1 SGHDN, CDR2 FVKESK. This CDR3 is 14 amino acids long. With 0 bases removed from V and 4 bases from J, the gap between germline ends came to 9 bases. The CDR3: CASSQDISPYGYTF. The CDR3 DNA follows: TGTGCCAGCAGCCAAGATATTTCGCCCTATGGCTACACCTTC.

This clone was detected only a few times. The chain couples TRBV7-9 to TRBJ2-1; D perhaps matches TRBD1 (6 bases). V dropped 1 base and J dropped 0 bases, with 10 bases sitting between them. The CDR3 consists of 16 residues. Per germline, CDR1 SEHNR and CDR2 FQNEAQ (reference sequence). CDR3 nucleotide sequence: TGTGCCAGCAGCTTAGGAACAGGGTTCTCCTACAATGAGCAGTTCTTC. It codes for CASSLGTGFSYNEQFF. The full variable domain, with the rest looked up from reference TRBV7-9 and TRBJ2-1, is DTGVSQNPRHKITKRGQNVTFRCDPISEHNRLYWYRQTLGQGPEFLTYFQNEAQLEKSRLLSDRFSAERPKGSFSTLEIQRTEQGDSAMYLCASSLGTGFSYNEQFFGPGTRLTVL.

The gene calls are TRBV11-2 and TRBJ2-2, with TRBD1 matching over 7 bases. V was clipped by 1 base and J by 4 bases; unmatched bases: 9. Germline V gene sequence: CDR1 SGHAT, CDR2 FQNNGV. CDR3 length: 17 amino acids. DNA for the CDR3: TGTGCCAGCAGCTTAGGAAGACAGGGTGTCGGCACCGGGGAGCTGTTTTTT. Protein sequence: CASSLGRQGVGTGELFF.

The chain joins TRBV7-6 to TRBJ2-7; 8 bases match TRBD1. Germline assignment: CDR1 SGHVS and CDR2 FNYEAQ. This CDR3 contains 14 residues. V shed 3 bases, J shed 3 bases, and the junction held 4 bases outside the gene matches. The CDR3 sequence is CASSLGTGNYEQYF. In nucleotides, the CDR3 is TGTGCCAGCAGCTTGGGGACAGGCAACTACGAGCAGTACTTC.

The V gene is TRBV28, the J gene TRBJ2-2; possible D gene TRBD2, 5 bases. Looked up from germline, CDR1 is MDHEN and CDR2 is SYDVKM. V was trimmed by 3 bases and J by 2 bases, leaving 10 bases between them. The CDR3 runs 15 residues. DNA of the CDR3: TGTGCCAGCAGTTTGGTTCGGGGAAACACCGGGGAGCTGTTTTTT. Residues: CASSLVRGNTGELFF.

This clone was seen only once. The CDR3 bases are TGCGCCAGCAGTGATCCCCGGGCACTTTTGAACACTGAAGCTTTCTTT. Its protein product is CASSDPRALLNTEAFF. The rearrangement links TRBV10-2 to TRBJ1-1, with D unresolved. The length of the CDR3 is 16 residues. Looked up from germline, CDR1 is WSHSY and CDR2 is SAAADI. V lost 3 bases and J lost 0, with 14 bases in between.

J is TRBJ1-5 and V is TRBV5-1, with D uncertain. Germline CDR1 reads SGHRS; CDR2 reads YFSETQ. The CDR3 consists of 14 residues. Trimming took 2 bases from V and 1 from J, leaving 7 bases between them. For the CDR3, the DNA is TGCGCCAGCAGCTTCGGGGAGAGCAATCAGCCCCAGCATTTT. Translation gives CASSFGESNQPQHF.